Shown below are 21 T cell receptor beta chains from a single sample sequenced in a study of T cells in Graves' hyperthyroidism and ophthalmopathy. Amplified TCR beta CDR3 regions derived from RNA transcripts. HTBI primers were the set used in a first-round RT-PCR of the TCR CDR3. Via MiXCR, TCRdb re-called the multiplex PCR reads, giving one row per CDR3 protein. Found here are around 430,000 distinct CDR3 sequences, more than 12% of them singletons; the top ten hold roughly 33%. The material sequenced was blood. Receptors originate from a young woman with Graves' hyperthyroidism.

There are many counts of this clonotype. V gene TRBV10-1 combines with J gene TRBJ2-3; a weak D match, TRBD1 (6 bases). Germline CDR1 WNHNN, CDR2 SYGVQD (reference sequence). The CDR3 is 16 residues long. The germline V and J ends were trimmed by 3 bases and 2 bases, with 15 bases remaining between them. CDR3 coding DNA: TGCGCCAGCAGTGAAGGACAGTCGAGCTTCACAGATACGCAGTATTTT. Amino acids: CASSEGQSSFTDTQYF.

The rearrangement uses TRBV7-2 and TRBJ2-7, with 7 bases aligning to TRBD1. Germline V CDR1 and CDR2: SGHTA, FQGNSA. V lost 3 bases, J lost 2 bases, and 10 bases stayed unmatched. This CDR3 is built from 16 residues. For the CDR3, the DNA is TGTGCCAGCAGCTTGAGTTATGCAGGGGGACCCTACGAGCAGTACTTC. It yields the protein CASSLSYAGGPYEQYF. Together with reference TRBV7-2 and TRBJ2-7, the CDR3 gives the full variable domain: GAGVSQSPSNKVTEKGKDVELRCDPISGHTALYWYRQSLGQGLEFLIYFQGNSAPDKSGLPSDRFSAERTGGSVSTLTIQRTQQEDSAVYLCASSLSYAGGPYEQYFGPGTRLTVT.

This clonotype has just a few counts. The gene calls are TRBV4-1 and TRBJ2-3, with TRBD2 matching over 9 bases. The CDR3 has 22 amino acids. Germline trimming cut 0 bases from V and 3 bases from J; bases unmatched to any gene: 22. Germline V gives CDR1 MGHRA, CDR2 YSYEKL. This CDR3 is CASSQDLVDAEREVDRTDTQYF. For the CDR3, the DNA is TGCGCCAGCAGCCAAGATCTAGTTGACGCGGAGCGGGAGGTTGATAGAACAGATACGCAGTATTTT.

This chain joins TRBV3-1 and TRBJ2-1; no firm D call. The CDR3 sequence is 13 residues long. CDR1 is LGHDT, CDR2 YNNKEL, per germline (reference sequence). Trimming removed 6 bases at V and 7 bases at J, with 13 bases between. The chain's CDR3 is CASSNTQKNEQFF. The CDR3 DNA follows: TGTGCCAGCAGTAACACACAGAAGAATGAGCAGTTCTTC.

This clonotype has a handful of counts. The CDR3 is CSASGTSGENTGELFF. The CDR3 region has the DNA TGCAGTGCTTCCGGGACTAGCGGCGAGAACACCGGGGAGCTGTTTTTT. The rearrangement joins TRBV20-1 to TRBJ2-2; 11 nucleotides line up with TRBD2. Germline CDR1 and CDR2: DFQATT and SNEGSKA (reference sequence). This CDR3 contains 16 residues. The ends lost 5 bases at V and 1 base at J; junction bases unmatched: 6.

This clonotype has ten or more counts. V gene TRBV11-1 combines with J gene TRBJ2-1; D gene ambiguous. Looked up from germline, CDR1 is SGHAT and CDR2 is FQDESV (reference sequence). Trimming cost V 1 base and J 3 bases, with 13 bases left between them. The CDR3 length is 16 residues. Here the CDR3 reads CASSLGPSPDYNEQFF. The CDR3 DNA reads as TGTGCCAGCAGCTTAGGCCCATCGCCGGACTACAATGAGCAGTTCTTC.

At least ten counts were recorded for this clonotype. The chain is built from TRBV12-3 or TRBV12-4 and TRBJ1-6, with D possibly being TRBD1 (6 bases). The CDR3 spans 14 residues. V was trimmed by 4 bases and J by 4 bases, leaving 8 bases between them. CDR3 nucleotide sequence: TGTGCCAGCAGTTCGACAGGATATAATTCACCCCTCCACTTT. Its protein is CASSSTGYNSPLHF.

This clonotype was counted only a few times. The V gene is TRBV20-1, the J gene TRBJ2-1; D is uncertain. The length of the CDR3 is 15 residues. Trimming left V 4 bases short and J 5 bases short, with 18 bases between. CDR1 is DFQATT and CDR2 is SNEGSKA in the germline V gene (reference sequence). Here the CDR3 reads CSAISPSGGDNEQFF. As DNA, the CDR3 is TGCAGTGCTATTTCTCCGTCCGGCGGCGACAATGAGCAGTTCTTC.

The chain recombines TRBV20-1 with TRBJ2-6; possibly TRBD1 or TRBD2 for D (5 bases each). Germline V gene sequence: CDR1 DFQATT, CDR2 SNEGSKA (reference sequence). This CDR3 is built from 18 residues. V dropped 6 bases and J dropped 0 bases, with 21 bases sitting between them. DNA of the CDR3: TGCAGTGCAACCCTTAGACAGATCGGGGACTCTGGGGCCAACGTCCTGACTTTC. Amino acid sequence: CSATLRQIGDSGANVLTF.

In its sample, this clonotype was seen many times. The chain couples TRBV27 to TRBJ2-1, with 8 positions matching TRBD2. The CDR3 has 15 residues. CDR1 is MNHEY and CDR2 is SMNVEV in the germline V gene (reference sequence). V gave up 2 bases and J gave up 5 bases; unmatched junction bases: 5. The CDR3 region has the DNA TGTGCCAGCAGTTTACGGCTAGCGGGCCACAATGAGCAGTTCTTC. As protein: CASSLRLAGHNEQFF.

The V call is TRBV24-1, the J call TRBJ2-7; D perhaps matches TRBD1 (6 bases). There are 18 residues in the CDR3. The germline gives CDR1 KGHDR, CDR2 SFDVKD. V lost 0 bases, J lost 2 bases, and 19 bases lay in between. The CDR3 nucleotides read TGTGCCACCAGTGATTTGCAAAGGGTGAGCAGGGGAGCCTACGAGCAGTACTTC. Translated, it gives CATSDLQRVSRGAYEQYF.

This clonotype was seen only a few times. The V gene is TRBV20-1, the J gene TRBJ2-7, with TRBD1 as a possible D gene (6 bases). The CDR3 runs to 13 residues. Germline CDR1 and CDR2: DFQATT and SNEGSKA (reference sequence). Trimming took 0 bases from V and 1 from J, leaving 7 bases between them. The CDR3 sequence: CSARDQGSYEQYF. The CDR3 nucleotides are TGCAGTGCTAGAGATCAGGGGTCCTACGAGCAGTACTTC.

This clonotype was seen a few times. The J gene is TRBJ2-1, the V gene TRBV5-1, with TRBD2 identical over 7 bases. V gave up 0 bases and J gave up 4 bases; unmatched junction bases: 4. This CDR3 spans 15 amino acids. CDR1 is SGHRS, CDR2 YFSETQ, per germline. For the CDR3, the DNA is TGCGCCAGCAGCTTGGCGCGGGAGAGTTACAATGAGCAGTTCTTC. It encodes CASSLARESYNEQFF.

This clonotype was counted many times. This chain connects TRBV5-6 to TRBJ2-7; D is perhaps TRBD1 (5 bases). The CDR3 has 13 amino acids. V lost 3 bases and J 1 base, leaving 8 bases between the germline ends. CDR1 SGHDT and CDR2 YYEEEE come from the germline V gene. CDR3 sequence reads: CASSWGRSYEQYF. The DNA for the CDR3 is TGTGCCAGCAGCTGGGGCAGATCCTACGAGCAGTACTTC.

This clonotype was observed a handful of times. The rearrangement links TRBV20-1 to TRBJ2-7; the D gene is possibly TRBD2 (6 bases). The V gene lost 0 bases and the J gene lost 6 bases, with 9 bases spanning the gap. The CDR3 has 12 amino acids. Germline assignment: CDR1 DFQATT and CDR2 SNEGSKA (reference sequence). This CDR3 is CSAREWDSEQYF. The CDR3, as DNA: TGCAGTGCTAGAGAGTGGGACTCCGAGCAGTACTTC.

This clonotype was seen at least ten times. The rearrangement joins TRBV12-3 or TRBV12-4 to TRBJ1-1, with TRBD1 identical over 9 bases. CDR3 length equals 11 residues. With 6 bases clipped from V and 8 bases from J, the junction kept 1 base outside the gene matches. CDR3 in amino acids: CASRGQGEAFF. The CDR3 coding sequence is TGTGCCAGCAGGGGACAGGGAGAAGCTTTCTTT.

In its sample, this clonotype was seen many times. The chain couples TRBV5-5 to TRBJ2-1; 7 bases align to TRBD2. Trimming removed 4 bases from V and 5 bases from J; junction bases left unmatched: 9. This CDR3 region has 15 residues. CDR1 is SGHKS and CDR2 is YYEKEE in the germline V gene (reference sequence). CDR3 bases: TGTGCCAGCAGCCCCCTAGCGGAGCTCGACAATGAGCAGTTCTTC. Translation gives CASSPLAELDNEQFF.

This CDR3 is CAIRGLGSNEQFF. The CDR3 nucleotides are TGTGCCATCAGGGGACTAGGAAGCAATGAGCAGTTCTTC. The V and J genes are TRBV10-3 and TRBJ2-1, with TRBD2 matching over 8 bases. Trimming removed 6 bases from V and 6 bases from J; junction bases left unmatched: 4. CDR1 is ENHRY and CDR2 is SYGVKD in the germline V gene. The CDR3 runs to 13 residues.

The chain uses TRBV27 and TRBJ2-1; the D gene is possibly TRBD2 (6 bases). Trimming removed 3 bases from V and 4 bases from J, with 16 bases in between. The CDR3 spans 16 residues. Germline-derived CDR1 and CDR2 are MNHEY and SMNVEV (reference sequence). CDR3 in amino acids: CASSFAGLLSYNEQFF. As DNA, the CDR3 is TGTGCCAGCAGTTTTGCGGGACTGCTTTCTTACAATGAGCAGTTCTTC.

This clonotype was seen at least ten times. The V and J genes are TRBV5-6 and TRBJ1-1; D is unclear. V lost 3 bases and J 3 bases, leaving 15 bases between the germline ends. The CDR3 has 15 residues. CDR1 is SGHDT, CDR2 YYEEEE, per germline. The CDR3 loop is CASSSGPEVDTEAFF. As DNA, the CDR3 is TGTGCCAGCAGCTCTGGACCCGAAGTGGACACTGAAGCTTTCTTT.

The sample holds many counts of this clonotype. This rearrangement joins TRBV15 to TRBJ1-2; D gene uncertain. Germline CDR1 is LNHNV and CDR2 is YYDKDF (reference sequence). V was trimmed by 8 bases and J by 1 base, leaving 14 bases between them. The length of the CDR3 is 14 residues. CDR3 bases: TGTGCCACCGCCGAGAATGAAAATAACTATGGCTACACCTTC. Translated: CATAENENNYGYTF.